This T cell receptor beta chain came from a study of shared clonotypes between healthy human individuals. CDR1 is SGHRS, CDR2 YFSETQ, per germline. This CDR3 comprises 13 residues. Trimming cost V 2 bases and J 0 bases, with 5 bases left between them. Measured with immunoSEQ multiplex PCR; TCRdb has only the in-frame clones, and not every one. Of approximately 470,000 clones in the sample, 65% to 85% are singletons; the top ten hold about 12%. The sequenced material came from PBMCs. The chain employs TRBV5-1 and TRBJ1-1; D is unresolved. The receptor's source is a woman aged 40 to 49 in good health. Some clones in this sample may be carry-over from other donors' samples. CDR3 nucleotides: TGCGCCAGCAGCTTTAATCTGAACACTGAAGCTTTCTTT. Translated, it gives CASSFNLNTEAFF.